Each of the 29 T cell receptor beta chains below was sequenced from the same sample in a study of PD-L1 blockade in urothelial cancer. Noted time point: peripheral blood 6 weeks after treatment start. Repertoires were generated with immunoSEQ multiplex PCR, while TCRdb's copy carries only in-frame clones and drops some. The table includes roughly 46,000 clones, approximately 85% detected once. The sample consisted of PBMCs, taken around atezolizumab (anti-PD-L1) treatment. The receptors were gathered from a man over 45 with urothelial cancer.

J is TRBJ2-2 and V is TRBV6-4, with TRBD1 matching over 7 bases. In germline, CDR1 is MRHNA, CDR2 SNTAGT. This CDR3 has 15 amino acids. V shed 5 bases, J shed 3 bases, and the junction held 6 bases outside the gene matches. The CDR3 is CASSPGTAYTGELFF. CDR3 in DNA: TGTGCCAGCAGTCCCGGGACAGCCTACACCGGGGAGCTGTTTTTT.

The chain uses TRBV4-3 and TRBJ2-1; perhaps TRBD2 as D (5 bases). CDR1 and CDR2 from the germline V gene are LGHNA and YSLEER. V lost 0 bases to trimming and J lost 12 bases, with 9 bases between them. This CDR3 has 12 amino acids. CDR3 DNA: TGCGCCAGCAGCCAAGATAGAACTAGGCAGTTCTTC. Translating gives CASSQDRTRQFF.

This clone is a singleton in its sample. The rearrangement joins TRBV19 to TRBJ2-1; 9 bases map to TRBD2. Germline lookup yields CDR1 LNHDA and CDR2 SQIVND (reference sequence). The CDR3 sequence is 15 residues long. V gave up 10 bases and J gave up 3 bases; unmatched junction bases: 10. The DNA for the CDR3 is TGTGCCACGTCCGGGGCGGGAGGGAGCTACAATGAGCAGTTCTTC. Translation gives CATSGAGGSYNEQFF.

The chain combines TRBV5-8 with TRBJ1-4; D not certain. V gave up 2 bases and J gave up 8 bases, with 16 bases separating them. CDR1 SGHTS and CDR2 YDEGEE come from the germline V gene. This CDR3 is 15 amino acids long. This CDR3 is CASSFPGRHREKLFF. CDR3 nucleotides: TGTGCCAGCAGCTTCCCAGGCCGCCACCGGGAAAAACTGTTTTTT.

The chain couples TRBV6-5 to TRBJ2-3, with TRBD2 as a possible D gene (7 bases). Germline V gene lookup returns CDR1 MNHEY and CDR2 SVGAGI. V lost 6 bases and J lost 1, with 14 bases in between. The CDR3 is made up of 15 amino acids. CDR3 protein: CASRQTGGGTDTQYF. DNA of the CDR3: TGTGCCAGCAGACAAACGGGGGGCGGCACAGATACGCAGTATTTT.

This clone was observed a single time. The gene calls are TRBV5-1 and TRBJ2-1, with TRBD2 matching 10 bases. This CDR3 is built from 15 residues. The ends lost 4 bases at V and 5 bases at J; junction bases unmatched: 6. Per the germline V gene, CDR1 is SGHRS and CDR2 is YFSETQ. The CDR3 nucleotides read TGCGCCAGCAGCCTGCTAGCGGGGGCCAACAATGAGCAGTTCTTC. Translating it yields CASSLLAGANNEQFF.

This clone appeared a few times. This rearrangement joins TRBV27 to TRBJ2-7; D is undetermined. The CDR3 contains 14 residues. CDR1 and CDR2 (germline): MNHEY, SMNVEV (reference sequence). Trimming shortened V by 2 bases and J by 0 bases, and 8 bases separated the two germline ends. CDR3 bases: TGTGCCAGCAGTTTACAGGTGAACTCCTACGAGCAGTACTTC. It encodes CASSLQVNSYEQYF.

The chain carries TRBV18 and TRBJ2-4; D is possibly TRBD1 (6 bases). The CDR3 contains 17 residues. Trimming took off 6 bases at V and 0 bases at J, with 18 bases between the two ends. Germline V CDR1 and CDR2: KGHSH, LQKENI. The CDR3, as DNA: TGTGCCAGCTCGCCCCTCCCAGGGGTCCTAGCCAAAAACATTCAGTACTTC. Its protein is CASSPLPGVLAKNIQYF.

Here the CDR3 DNA reads TGTGCCAGCAGCGCCGAACTAGCGGGAGTTATGTTTGAGCAGTTCTTC. This gives the protein CASSAELAGVMFEQFF. V gene TRBV9 combines with J gene TRBJ2-1; 11 bases line up with TRBD2. With V trimmed by 3 bases and J by 9 bases, 11 bases remained unmatched. The CDR3 has 16 amino acids. The germline V gene encodes CDR1 SGDLS and CDR2 YYNGEE. The whole variable domain, filled in from reference TRBV9 and TRBJ2-1, reads DSGVTQTPKHLITATGQRVTLRCSPRSGDLSVYWYQQSLDQGLQFLIQYYNGEERAKGNILERFSAQQFPDLHSELNLSSLELGDSALYFCASSAELAGVMFEQFFGPGTRLTVL.

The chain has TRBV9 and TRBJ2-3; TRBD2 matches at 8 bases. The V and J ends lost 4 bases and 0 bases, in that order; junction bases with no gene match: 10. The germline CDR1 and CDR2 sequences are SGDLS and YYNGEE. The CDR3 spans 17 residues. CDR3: CASSTPTGGGSTDTQYF. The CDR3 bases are TGTGCCAGCAGCACCCCCACCGGGGGGGGGAGCACAGATACGCAGTATTTT.

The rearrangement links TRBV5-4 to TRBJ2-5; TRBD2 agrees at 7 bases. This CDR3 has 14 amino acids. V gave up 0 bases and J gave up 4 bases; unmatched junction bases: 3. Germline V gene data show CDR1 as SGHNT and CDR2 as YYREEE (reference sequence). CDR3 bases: TGTGCCAGCAGCTTGGGGACTAGTAGAGAGACCCAGTACTTC. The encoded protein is CASSLGTSRETQYF.

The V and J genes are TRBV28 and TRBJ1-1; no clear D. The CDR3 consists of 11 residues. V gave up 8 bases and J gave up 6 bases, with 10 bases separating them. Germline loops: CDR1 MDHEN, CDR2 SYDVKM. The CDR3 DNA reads TGTGCCAGCCGGGGTCGACCTGAAGCTTTCTTT. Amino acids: CASRGRPEAFF.

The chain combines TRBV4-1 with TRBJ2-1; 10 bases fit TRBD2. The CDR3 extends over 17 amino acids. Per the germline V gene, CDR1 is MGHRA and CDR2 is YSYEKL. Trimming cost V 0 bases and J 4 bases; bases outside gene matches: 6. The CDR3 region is CASSQDPAGGLYNEQFF. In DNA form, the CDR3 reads TGCGCCAGCAGCCAAGACCCAGCGGGAGGGTTATACAATGAGCAGTTCTTC.

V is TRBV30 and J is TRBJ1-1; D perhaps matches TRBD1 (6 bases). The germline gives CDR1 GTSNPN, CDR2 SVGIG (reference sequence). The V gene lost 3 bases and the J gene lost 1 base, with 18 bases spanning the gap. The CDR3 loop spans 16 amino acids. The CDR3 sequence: CAWSSTPGHKNTEAFF. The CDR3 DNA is TGTGCCTGGAGCAGTACTCCGGGACACAAGAACACTGAAGCTTTCTTT.

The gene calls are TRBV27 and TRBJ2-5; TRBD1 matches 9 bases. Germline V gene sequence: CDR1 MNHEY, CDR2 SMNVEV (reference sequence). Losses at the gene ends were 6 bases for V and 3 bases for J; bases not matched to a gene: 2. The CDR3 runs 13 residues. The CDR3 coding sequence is TGTGCCAGCAGGCGGGACAGGGAAGAGACCCAGTACTTC. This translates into CASRRDREETQYF.

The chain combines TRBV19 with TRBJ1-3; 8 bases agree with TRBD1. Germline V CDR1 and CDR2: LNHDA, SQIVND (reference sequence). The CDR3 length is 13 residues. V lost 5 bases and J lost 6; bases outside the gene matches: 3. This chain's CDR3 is CASSSDRVNTIYF. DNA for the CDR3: TGTGCCAGTAGTTCGGACAGGGTAAACACCATATATTTT.

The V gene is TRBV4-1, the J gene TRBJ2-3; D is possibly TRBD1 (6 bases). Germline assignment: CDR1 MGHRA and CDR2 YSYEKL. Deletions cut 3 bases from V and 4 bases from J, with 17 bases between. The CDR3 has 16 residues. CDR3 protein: CASSHTARQAADTQYF. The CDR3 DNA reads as TGCGCCAGCAGCCACACGGCTCGACAGGCAGCAGATACGCAGTATTTT.

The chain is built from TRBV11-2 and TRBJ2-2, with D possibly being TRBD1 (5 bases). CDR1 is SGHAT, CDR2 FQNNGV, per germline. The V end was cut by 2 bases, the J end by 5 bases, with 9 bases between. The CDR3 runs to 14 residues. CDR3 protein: CASSLLRVTGELFF. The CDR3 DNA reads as TGTGCCAGCAGCTTACTCAGGGTTACCGGGGAGCTGTTTTTT.

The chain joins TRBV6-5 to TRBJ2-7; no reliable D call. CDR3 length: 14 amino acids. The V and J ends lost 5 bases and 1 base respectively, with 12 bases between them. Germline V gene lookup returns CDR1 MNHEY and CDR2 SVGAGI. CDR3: CASSPMTSSYEQYF. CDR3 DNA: TGTGCCAGCAGTCCGATGACATCTTCCTACGAGCAGTACTTC.

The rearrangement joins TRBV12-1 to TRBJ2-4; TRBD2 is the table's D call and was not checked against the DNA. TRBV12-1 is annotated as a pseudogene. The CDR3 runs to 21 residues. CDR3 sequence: CASSPPVGETSERGPKNIQYF. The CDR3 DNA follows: TGTGCCAGCAGCCCCCCGGTCGGGGAAACTAGCGAGAGGGGTCCCAAAAACATTCAGTACTTC.

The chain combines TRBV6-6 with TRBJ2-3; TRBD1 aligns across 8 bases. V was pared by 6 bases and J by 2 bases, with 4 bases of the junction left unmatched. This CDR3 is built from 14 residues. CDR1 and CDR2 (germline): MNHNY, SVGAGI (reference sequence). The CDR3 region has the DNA TGTGCCAGCAGATCAGGGGGCTTCACAGATACGCAGTATTTT. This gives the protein CASRSGGFTDTQYF.

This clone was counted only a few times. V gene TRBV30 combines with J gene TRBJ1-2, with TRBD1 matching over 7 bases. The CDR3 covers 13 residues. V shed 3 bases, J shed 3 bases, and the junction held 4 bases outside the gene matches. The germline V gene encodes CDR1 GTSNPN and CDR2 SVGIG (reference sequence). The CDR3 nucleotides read TGTGCCTGGAGCCCGACAGGGTACTATGGCTACACCTTC. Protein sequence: CAWSPTGYYGYTF.

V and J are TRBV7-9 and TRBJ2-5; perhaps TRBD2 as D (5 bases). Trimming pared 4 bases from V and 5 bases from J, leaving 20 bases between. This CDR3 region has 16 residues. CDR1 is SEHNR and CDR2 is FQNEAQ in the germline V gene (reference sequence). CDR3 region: CASSWLTEADRETQYF. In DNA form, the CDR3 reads TGTGCCAGCAGCTGGTTAACGGAGGCGGACCGGGAGACCCAGTACTTC.

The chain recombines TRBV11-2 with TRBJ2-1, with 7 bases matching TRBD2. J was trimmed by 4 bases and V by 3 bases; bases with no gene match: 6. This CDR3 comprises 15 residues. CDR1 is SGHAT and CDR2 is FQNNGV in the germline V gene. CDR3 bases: TGTGCCAGCAGCTTGAGGGAGGGCCAGTACAATGAGCAGTTCTTC. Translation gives CASSLREGQYNEQFF.

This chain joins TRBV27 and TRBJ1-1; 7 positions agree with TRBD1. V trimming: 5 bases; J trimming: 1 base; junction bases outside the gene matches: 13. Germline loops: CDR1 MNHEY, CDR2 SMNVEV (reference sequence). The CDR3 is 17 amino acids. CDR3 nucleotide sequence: TGTGCCAGCAGTCCGGAGACAGGGTTAGAGAGGAACACTGAAGCTTTCTTT. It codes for CASSPETGLERNTEAFF.

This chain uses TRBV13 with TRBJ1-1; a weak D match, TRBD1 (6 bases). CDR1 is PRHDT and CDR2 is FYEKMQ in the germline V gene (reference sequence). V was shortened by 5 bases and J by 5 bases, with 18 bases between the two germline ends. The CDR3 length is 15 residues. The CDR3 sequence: CASSPIRGGGTEAFF. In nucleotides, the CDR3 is TGTGCCAGCAGCCCCATACGAGGGGGGGGGACTGAAGCTTTCTTT. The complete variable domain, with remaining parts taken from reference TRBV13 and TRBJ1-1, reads AAGVIQSPRHLIKEKRETATLKCYPIPRHDTVYWYQQGPGQDPQFLISFYEKMQSDKGSIPDRFSAQQFSDYHSELNMSSLELGDSALYFCASSPIRGGGTEAFFGQGTRLTVV.

CDR3 in DNA: TGTGCCAGCAGTGAGTGGACAGGGGGCGCCGAGCAGTACTTC. Protein product: CASSEWTGGAEQYF. The chain links TRBV25-1 to TRBJ2-7; TRBD1 aligns across 11 bases. CDR1 and CDR2 (germline): MGHDK, SYGVNS. The CDR3 sequence is 14 residues long. Trimming cost V 3 bases and J 6 bases; bases outside gene matches: 4.

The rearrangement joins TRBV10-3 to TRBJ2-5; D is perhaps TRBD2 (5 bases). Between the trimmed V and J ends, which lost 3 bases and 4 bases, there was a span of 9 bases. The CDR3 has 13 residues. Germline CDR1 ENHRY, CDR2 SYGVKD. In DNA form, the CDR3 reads TGTGCCATCAGTGATAGGAGCGGAGAGACCCAGTACTTC. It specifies CAISDRSGETQYF.

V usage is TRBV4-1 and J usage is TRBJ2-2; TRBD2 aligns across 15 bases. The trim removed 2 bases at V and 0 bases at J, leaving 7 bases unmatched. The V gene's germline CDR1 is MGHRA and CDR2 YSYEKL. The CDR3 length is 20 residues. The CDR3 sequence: CASSQLTGLAGGPNTGELFF. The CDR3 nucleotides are TGCGCCAGCAGCCAACTAACCGGACTAGCGGGAGGGCCGAACACCGGGGAGCTGTTTTTT.